Presented here are 11 T cell receptor beta chains from one specimen sequenced in a study of T cells in Graves' hyperthyroidism and ophthalmopathy. Template material for amplifying TCR beta CDR3 regions consisted of RNA transcripts. A set of HTBI primers served as the primers for a first-round RT-PCR of the TCR CDR3. TCRdb re-called the multiplex PCR reads with MiXCR, one entry per CDR3 protein. The data contain about 480,000 distinct CDR3 sequences, about 20% of them singletons. The source material was blood. All receptors derive from a woman between 65 and 79 years old with Graves' ophthalmopathy.

The V call is TRBV5-5, the J call TRBJ1-1; possibly TRBD1 for D (5 bases). Germline V gene lookup returns CDR1 SGHKS and CDR2 YYEKEE (reference sequence). This CDR3 has 15 amino acids. The V and J ends lost 3 bases and 5 bases respectively, with 17 bases between them. The CDR3 is CASSYWEGPGTEAFF. The CDR3 DNA reads TGTGCCAGCAGCTATTGGGAGGGGCCTGGTACTGAAGCTTTCTTT. The full variable domain, rest sourced from reference TRBV5-5 and TRBJ1-1, is DAGVTQSPTHLIKTRGQQVTLRCSPISGHKSVSWYQQVLGQGPQFIFQYYEKEERGRGNFPDRFSARQFPNYSSELNVNALLLGDSALYLCASSYWEGPGTEAFFGQGTRLTVV.

The V and J genes are TRBV12-3 or TRBV12-4 and TRBJ2-3; a weak D match, TRBD2 (6 bases). V was clipped by 4 bases and J by 4 bases, with 9 bases between them. This CDR3 is 13 amino acids long. CDR3 amino acids: CASSSGRPDTQYF. The CDR3 DNA is TGTGCCAGCAGTTCTGGGAGGCCAGATACGCAGTATTTT.

The V call is TRBV20-1, the J call TRBJ1-1, with no clear D. CDR3 length equals 15 residues. V was clipped by 6 bases and J by 4 bases, with 21 bases between them. The germline V gene has CDR1 DFQATT and CDR2 SNEGSKA (reference sequence). CDR3 loop: CSAPDGRKQGTEAFF. The CDR3 coding sequence is TGCAGTGCCCCGGACGGGAGAAAGCAAGGCACTGAAGCTTTCTTT.

This clonotype was seen a few times. The CDR3 reads CASSGGQGSADTQYF. The CDR3 DNA is TGTGCCAGCAGTGGAGGACAGGGGTCGGCAGATACGCAGTATTTT. V usage is TRBV2 and J usage is TRBJ2-3; TRBD1 matches at 9 bases. CDR1 is SNHLY, CDR2 FYNNEI, per germline. The CDR3 is 15 amino acids. J lost 4 bases, V lost 4 bases, and 6 bases had no gene match.

The table lists this clonotype with many counts. The rearrangement links TRBV2 to TRBJ1-5, with D maybe TRBD1 (5 bases). The ends were cut back, 8 bases at V and 3 bases at J, with 11 bases in the middle. The CDR3 has 13 residues. CDR1 and CDR2 from the germline V gene are SNHLY and FYNNEI. In DNA, the CDR3 is TGTGCCAGCGCGGGACTCTCCAATCAGCCCCAGCATTTT. It encodes CASAGLSNQPQHF.

This chain connects TRBV7-2 to TRBJ2-1, with D perhaps given as TRBD1 or TRBD2 (5 bases each). Germline CDR1 and CDR2: SGHTA and FQGNSA. CDR3 size: 13 residues. V shed 3 bases and J shed 9 bases, with 12 bases lying between them. DNA for the CDR3: TGTGCCAGCAGCTTGGGACCCTCTGGTGAGCAGTTCTTC. Translation: CASSLGPSGEQFF.

This clonotype came up many times. The chain is built from TRBV5-1 and TRBJ1-1; D is ambiguous. This CDR3 has 14 residues. Per the germline V gene, CDR1 is SGHRS and CDR2 is YFSETQ. V was trimmed by 1 base and J by 5 bases, leaving 12 bases between them. The CDR3 protein is CASSLTGLGTEAFF. The CDR3 bases are TGCGCCAGCAGCTTGACGGGGTTGGGGACTGAAGCTTTCTTT. The variable domain in full, completed from reference TRBV5-1 and TRBJ1-1, reads KAGVTQTPRYLIKTRGQQVTLSCSPISGHRSVSWYQQTPGQGLQFLFEYFSETQRNKGNFPGRFSGRQFSNSRSEMNVSTLELGDSALYLCASSLTGLGTEAFFGQGTRLTVV.

The chain couples TRBV28 to TRBJ1-5, with 12 bases identical to TRBD1. Per the germline V gene, CDR1 is MDHEN and CDR2 is SYDVKM. V shed 4 bases, J shed 9 bases, and the junction held 7 bases outside the gene matches. CDR3 length: 15 residues. This CDR3 reads CASSSGTGGDRPQHF. CDR3 DNA sequence: TGTGCCAGCAGTTCTGGGACAGGGGGCGATCGGCCCCAGCATTTT.

The chain carries TRBV7-9 and TRBJ1-1, with D maybe TRBD1 (5 bases). CDR1 and CDR2 (germline): SEHNR, FQNEAQ (reference sequence). Trimming took off 1 base at V and 6 bases at J, with 9 bases between the two ends. The CDR3 has 13 amino acids. The CDR3 bases are TGTGCCAGCAGCTTAGTACAGGCCTCTGAAGCTTTCTTT. Its protein product is CASSLVQASEAFF.

The J gene is TRBJ1-1, the V gene TRBV2; no reliable D call. Per the germline V gene, CDR1 is SNHLY and CDR2 is FYNNEI. V was trimmed by 8 bases and J by 0 bases, leaving 19 bases between them. The length of the CDR3 is 16 residues. The chain's CDR3 is CASSPRGSFLNTEAFF. The CDR3 DNA is TGTGCCAGCTCCCCCCGGGGAAGCTTTTTGAACACTGAAGCTTTCTTT.

This clonotype appeared once. The chain combines TRBV20-1 with TRBJ2-3; the D is unclear. CDR3 length equals 14 residues. Germline CDR1 reads DFQATT; CDR2 reads SNEGSKA (reference sequence). The V end was cut by 4 bases, the J end by 2 bases, with 13 bases between. CDR3 in DNA: TGCAGTGCTATTGCTAGTTCTCCCACAGATACGCAGTATTTT. It yields the protein CSAIASSPTDTQYF.